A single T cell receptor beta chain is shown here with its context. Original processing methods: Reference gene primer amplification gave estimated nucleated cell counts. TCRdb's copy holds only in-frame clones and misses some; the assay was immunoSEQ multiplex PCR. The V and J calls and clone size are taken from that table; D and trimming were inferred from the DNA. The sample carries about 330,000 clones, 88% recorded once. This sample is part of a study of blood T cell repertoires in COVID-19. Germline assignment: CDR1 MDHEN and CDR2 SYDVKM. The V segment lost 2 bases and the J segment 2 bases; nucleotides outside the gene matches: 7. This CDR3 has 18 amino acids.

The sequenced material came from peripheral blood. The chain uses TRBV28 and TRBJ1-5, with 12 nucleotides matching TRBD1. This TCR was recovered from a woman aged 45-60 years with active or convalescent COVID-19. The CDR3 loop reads CASSLGTGGTFGNQPQHF. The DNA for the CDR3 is TGTGCCAGCAGTTTAGGGACAGGGGGCACATTCGGCAATCAGCCCCAGCATTTT. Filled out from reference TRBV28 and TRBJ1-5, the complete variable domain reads DVKVTQSSRYLVKRTGEKVFLECVQDMDHENMFWYRQDPGLGLRLIYFSYDVKMKEKGDIPEGYSVSREKKERFSLILESASTNQTSMYLCASSLGTGGTFGNQPQHFGDGTRLSIL.